Presented here are 28 T cell receptor beta chains from one specimen sequenced in a study of CD8 T cells in cerebrospinal fluid in Alzheimer's disease. TCRdb reanalyzed the 10x single-cell sequencing reads and collapses them to one entry per CDR3 protein, without DNA. The repertoire table contains hundreds of distinct CDR3 sequences. The sequencing sample was made of cerebrospinal fluid. These receptors were obtained from a human donor with Parkinson's disease.

This clonotype counts as medium-sized by frequency. This chain connects TRBV28 to TRBJ2-2. Germline assignment: CDR1 MDHEN and CDR2 SYDVKM. CDR3 length: 15 residues. CDR3 loop: CASSSQVLTAGELFF.

This clonotype is labeled medium-sized based on frequency. The chain recombines TRBV5-4 with TRBJ2-1. Germline CDR1 is SGHNT and CDR2 is YYREEE (reference sequence). The CDR3 runs 14 residues. This CDR3 is CASAWGVGVNEQFF.

This clonotype is called medium-sized (0.01 to 0.1%) based on its frequency. The chain combines TRBV28 with TRBJ1-5. Germline CDR1 is MDHEN and CDR2 is SYDVKM. CDR3 size: 13 residues. This CDR3 reads CASSLVGYQPQHF.

This clonotype is large by frequency. This chain connects TRBV6-2 or TRBV6-3 to TRBJ1-5; the TCRdb D gene call, TRBD1, has no DNA to confirm it. This CDR3 comprises 15 residues. In germline, CDR1 is MNHEY, CDR2 SVGEGT. The CDR3: CASSPETGSNQPQHF.

This clonotype is deemed medium-sized by its frequency. The chain joins TRBV27 to TRBJ1-2; the D gene TCRdb calls, TRBD1, cannot be checked with no DNA. This CDR3 region has 17 residues. CDR1 MNHEY and CDR2 SMNVEV come from the germline V gene (reference sequence). The CDR3 spells CASSSRGTGVLGDGYTF.

This clonotype is identified as medium-sized (0.01 to 0.1%) from frequency. This chain joins TRBV11-3 and TRBJ2-3; TCRdb selects TRBD1, and the lack of DNA leaves this call unchecked. The CDR3 runs 13 residues. Germline V CDR1 and CDR2: SGHNT, YENEEA. CDR3 sequence: CASTGLYTDTQYF. Combining the CDR3 with reference TRBV11-3 and TRBJ2-3 gives the whole variable domain EAGVVQSPRYKIIEKKQPVAFWCNPISGHNTLYWYLQNLGQGPELLIRYENEEAVDDSQLPKDRFSAERLKGVDSTLKIQPAELGDSAVYLCASTGLYTDTQYFGPGTRLTVL.

By frequency, this clonotype registers large (0.1 to 1%). The chain has TRBV6-6 and TRBJ1-1; the D gene TCRdb calls, TRBD1, cannot be checked with no DNA. This CDR3 region has 17 residues. Germline V gives CDR1 MNHNY, CDR2 SVGAGI (reference sequence). The CDR3 is CASSYSRTGGFYTEAFF.

By frequency, this clonotype registers large. The V gene is TRBV7-2, the J gene TRBJ2-1; the D call of TRBD1 rests on TCRdb alone, since no DNA is present to check it. CDR1 SGHTA and CDR2 FQGNSA come from the germline V gene. CDR3 size: 14 residues. The CDR3 sequence: CASSRRVVGYEQFF.

This clonotype is identified as large (0.1 to 1%) from frequency. This rearrangement joins TRBV11-2 to TRBJ2-1. Germline V lookup: CDR1 SGHAT, CDR2 FQNNGV. The CDR3 consists of 15 residues. The CDR3: CASSLVGSSYNEQFF.

This clonotype is classed as medium-sized (0.01 to 0.1%) by frequency. This chain uses TRBV19 with TRBJ2-3; lacking DNA, the TRBD1 call made by TCRdb goes unchecked. Germline lookup yields CDR1 LNHDA and CDR2 SQIVND (reference sequence). The CDR3 length is 14 residues. The CDR3 here is CASSMGQATDTQYF. The full variable domain, in which reference TRBV19 and TRBJ2-3 provide the parts outside the CDR3, is DGGITQSPKYLFRKEGQNVTLSCEQNLNHDAMYWYRQDPGQGLRLIYYSQIVNDFQKGDIAEGYSVSREKKESFPLTVTSAQKNPTAFYLCASSMGQATDTQYFGPGTRLTVL.

In terms of frequency, this clonotype is medium-sized. The chain couples TRBV30 to TRBJ2-7. Germline V gene sequence: CDR1 GTSNPN, CDR2 SVGIG (reference sequence). The CDR3 covers 15 residues. This CDR3 is CAWSVLDWNVDEQYF.

The chain combines TRBV19 with TRBJ1-5; TCRdb's D gene call, TRBD1, goes unchecked for lack of DNA. The CDR3 is made up of 16 amino acids. Germline values: CDR1 LNHDA, CDR2 SQIVND (reference sequence). This CDR3 reads CASSIWGRGQNQPQHF.

This clonotype is deemed large by its frequency. The V call is TRBV3-1, the J call TRBJ1-2. CDR1 is LGHDT, CDR2 YNNKEL, per germline (reference sequence). The CDR3 is made up of 13 amino acids. The CDR3 loop reads CASTPRAYYGYTF.

This clonotype is called medium-sized based on its frequency. V gene TRBV14 combines with J gene TRBJ1-2; TCRdb gives TRBD1 as the D gene, but with no DNA this cannot be confirmed. The germline gives CDR1 SGHDN, CDR2 FVKESK. The CDR3 consists of 15 residues. This chain's CDR3 is CASSHEAQGVNGYTF.

This clonotype ranks as large in terms of frequency. The V and J genes are TRBV6-2 or TRBV6-3 and TRBJ2-2; there is no DNA to check the TCRdb D call of TRBD1. The CDR3 is 17 residues long. Germline V CDR1 and CDR2: MNHEY, SVGEGT. The chain's CDR3 is CASSYSGTGTPAGELFF.

This clonotype shows up as medium-sized by frequency. V usage is TRBV2 and J usage is TRBJ1-2; TCRdb outputs TRBD1, but without DNA this stays unchecked. CDR1 is SNHLY, CDR2 FYNNEI, per germline. The length of the CDR3 is 15 residues. CDR3 protein: CASSTPGTGYYGYTF.

By frequency, this clonotype registers medium-sized. The gene calls are TRBV7-8 and TRBJ2-2; there is no DNA to check the TCRdb D call of TRBD2. The germline gives CDR1 SGHVS, CDR2 FQNEAQ. The CDR3 is 14 amino acids. CDR3 amino acids: CASSFLAGTGELFF.

Frequency places this clonotype as medium-sized. V usage is TRBV20-1 and J usage is TRBJ1-4; the D call of TRBD1 rests on TCRdb alone, since no DNA is present to check it. The germline V gene has CDR1 DFQATT and CDR2 SNEGSKA (reference sequence). The CDR3 length is 17 residues. This chain's CDR3 is CSARDPDSDTTNEKLFF.

This clonotype is identified as medium-sized from frequency. J is TRBJ2-3 and V is TRBV27; checking the TCRdb D call of TRBD1 is not possible without DNA. Germline V gives CDR1 MNHEY, CDR2 SMNVEV (reference sequence). CDR3 size: 13 residues. The CDR3 reads CASQGDNVNTQYF.

This clonotype shows up as large (0.1 to 1%) by frequency. CDR3 residues: CASSLEAAHQPQHF. The chain is built from TRBV7-8 and TRBJ1-5. The germline V gene encodes CDR1 SGHVS and CDR2 FQNEAQ. This CDR3 contains 14 residues. Based on the CDR3 plus reference TRBV7-8 and TRBJ1-5, the full variable domain is GAGVSQSPRYKVAKRGQDVALRCDPISGHVSLFWYQQALGQGPEFLTYFQNEAQLDKSGLPSDRFFAERPEGSVSTLKIQRTQQEDSAVYLCASSLEAAHQPQHFGDGTRLSIL.

According to its frequency, this clonotype is large. This chain connects TRBV6-2 or TRBV6-3 to TRBJ2-7; as DNA is missing, the TRBD1 call by TCRdb cannot be tested. The CDR3 runs to 13 residues. CDR1 is MNHEY and CDR2 is SVGEGT in the germline V gene. The CDR3 here is CASSYNRDYEQYF.

This clonotype is identified as large from frequency. This chain uses TRBV12-3 or TRBV12-4 with TRBJ2-5; TCRdb names TRBD2, which stays unverified in the absence of DNA. The CDR3 runs to 13 residues. CDR3 in amino acids: CASTPSEDETQYF.

This clonotype shows up as large by frequency. The CDR3 reads CASSWDPTGTQYF. This rearrangement joins TRBV6-2 or TRBV6-3 to TRBJ2-3; TCRdb lists TRBD2, though no DNA is available to test this call. CDR3 length: 13 residues. The germline gives CDR1 MNHEY, CDR2 SVGEGT.

Considering frequency, this clonotype is large (0.1 to 1%). The chain couples TRBV13 to TRBJ2-1; the TCRdb call, TRBD2, lacks DNA for checking. The CDR3 is 16 residues long. Germline V gene lookup returns CDR1 PRHDT and CDR2 FYEKMQ (reference sequence). The CDR3 reads CASSAGTSDTNNEQFF.

This clonotype ranks as large in terms of frequency. The chain combines TRBV7-2 with TRBJ1-2; TCRdb's D gene call, TRBD1, goes unchecked for lack of DNA. The CDR3 length is 14 residues. Per the germline V gene, CDR1 is SGHTA and CDR2 is FQGNSA. The CDR3 sequence: CASSIGTTNYGYTF.

Its frequency marks this clonotype as medium-sized. The chain recombines TRBV20-1 with TRBJ2-7; TCRdb reports TRBD1, a call that lacks DNA to check it against. Germline V gene lookup returns CDR1 DFQATT and CDR2 SNEGSKA (reference sequence). CDR3 length: 14 amino acids. The CDR3 spells CSALDGQGPYEQYF.

Its frequency marks this clonotype as medium-sized. The rearrangement joins TRBV10-2 to TRBJ1-6. This CDR3 is 14 amino acids long. Germline CDR1 is WSHSY and CDR2 is SAAADI. This CDR3 is CASTASGYNSPLHF.

V usage is TRBV7-6 and J usage is TRBJ1-1. The CDR3 has 12 residues. Germline CDR1 SGHVS, CDR2 FNYEAQ. The CDR3 loop is CASSTASSEAFF.